This T cell receptor (beta chain) was found in a study of blood T cell repertoires in COVID-19. Study-wide background: From T cells, B-cell-depleted T cells, or PBMCs came the material, which was cDNA or gDNA.

The data were produced by immunoSEQ multiplex PCR, yet TCRdb's version contains in-frame clones alone and is incomplete. Found here are 150,000 to 200,000 clones, 94% of them singletons; the top ten hold roughly 0.76%. Sequencing was done on a sample of peripheral blood. The sequence was collected from a man in his thirties or forties with COVID-19, enrolled during active disease.

CDR3 protein: CASRGQNTEAFF. CDR3 DNA sequence: TGTGCCAGCAGGGGACAGAACACTGAAGCTTTCTTT. J is TRBJ1-1 and V is TRBV7-2, with TRBD1 as a possible D gene (6 bases). Germline V gene sequence: CDR1 SGHTA, CDR2 FQGNSA. This CDR3 has 12 amino acids. Deletions cut 6 bases from V and 1 base from J, with 6 bases between.